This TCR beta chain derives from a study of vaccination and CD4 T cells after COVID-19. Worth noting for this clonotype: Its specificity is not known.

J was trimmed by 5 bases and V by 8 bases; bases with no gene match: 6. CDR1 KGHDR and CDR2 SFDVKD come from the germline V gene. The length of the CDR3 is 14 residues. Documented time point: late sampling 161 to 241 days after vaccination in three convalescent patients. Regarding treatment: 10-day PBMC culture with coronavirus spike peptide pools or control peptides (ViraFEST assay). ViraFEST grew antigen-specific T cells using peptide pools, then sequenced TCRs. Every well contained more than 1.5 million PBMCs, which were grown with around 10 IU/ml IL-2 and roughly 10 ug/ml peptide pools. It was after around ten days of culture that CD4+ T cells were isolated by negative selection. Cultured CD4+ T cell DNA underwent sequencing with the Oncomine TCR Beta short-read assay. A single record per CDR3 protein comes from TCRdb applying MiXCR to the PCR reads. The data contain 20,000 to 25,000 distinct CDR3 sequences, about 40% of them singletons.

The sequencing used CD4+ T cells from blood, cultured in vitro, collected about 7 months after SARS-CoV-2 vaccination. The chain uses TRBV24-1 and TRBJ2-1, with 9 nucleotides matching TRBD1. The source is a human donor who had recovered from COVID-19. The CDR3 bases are TGTGCCACCAAAACAGGGGGCTCGAACAATGAGCAGTTCTTC. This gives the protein CATKTGGSNNEQFF.